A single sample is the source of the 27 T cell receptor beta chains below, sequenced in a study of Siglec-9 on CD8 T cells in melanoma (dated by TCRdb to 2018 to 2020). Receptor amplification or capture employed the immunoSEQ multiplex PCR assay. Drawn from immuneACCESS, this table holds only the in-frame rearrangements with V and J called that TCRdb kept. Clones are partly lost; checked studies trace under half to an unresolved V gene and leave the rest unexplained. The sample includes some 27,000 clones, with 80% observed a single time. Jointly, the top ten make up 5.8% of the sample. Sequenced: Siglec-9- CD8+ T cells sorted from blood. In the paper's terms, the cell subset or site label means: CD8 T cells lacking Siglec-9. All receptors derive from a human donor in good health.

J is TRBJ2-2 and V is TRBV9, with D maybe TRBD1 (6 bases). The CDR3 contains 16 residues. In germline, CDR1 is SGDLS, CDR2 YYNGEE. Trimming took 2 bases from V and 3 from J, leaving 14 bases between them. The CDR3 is CASSVSGVGHTGELFF. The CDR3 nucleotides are TGTGCCAGCAGCGTGTCAGGGGTCGGACACACCGGGGAGCTGTTTTTT.

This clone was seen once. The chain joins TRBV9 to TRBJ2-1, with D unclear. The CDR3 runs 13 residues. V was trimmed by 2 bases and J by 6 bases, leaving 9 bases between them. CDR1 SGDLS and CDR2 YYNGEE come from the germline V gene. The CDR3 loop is CASSVENSNEQFF. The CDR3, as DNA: TGTGCCAGCAGCGTCGAGAATTCCAATGAGCAGTTCTTC.

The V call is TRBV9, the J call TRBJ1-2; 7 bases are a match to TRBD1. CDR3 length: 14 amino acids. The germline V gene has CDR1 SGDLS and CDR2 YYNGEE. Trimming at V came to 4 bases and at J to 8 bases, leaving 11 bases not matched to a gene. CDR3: CASSSIRDREGYTF. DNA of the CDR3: TGTGCCAGCAGCTCAATCAGGGACAGAGAGGGCTACACCTTC.

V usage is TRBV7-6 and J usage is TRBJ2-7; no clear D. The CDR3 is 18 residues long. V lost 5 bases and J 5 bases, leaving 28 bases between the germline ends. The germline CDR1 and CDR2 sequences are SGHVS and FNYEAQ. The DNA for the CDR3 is TGTGCCAGCAGCCTCGGGCCCCCAAAGGACGGTTACGTCCACGAGCAGTACTTC. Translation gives CASSLGPPKDGYVHEQYF.

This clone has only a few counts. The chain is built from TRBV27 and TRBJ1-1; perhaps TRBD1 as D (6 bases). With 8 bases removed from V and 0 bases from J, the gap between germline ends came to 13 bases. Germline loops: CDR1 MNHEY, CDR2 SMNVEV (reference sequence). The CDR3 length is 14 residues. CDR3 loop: CASGIQGMNTEAFF. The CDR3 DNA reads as TGTGCCAGCGGAATCCAGGGGATGAACACTGAAGCTTTCTTT.

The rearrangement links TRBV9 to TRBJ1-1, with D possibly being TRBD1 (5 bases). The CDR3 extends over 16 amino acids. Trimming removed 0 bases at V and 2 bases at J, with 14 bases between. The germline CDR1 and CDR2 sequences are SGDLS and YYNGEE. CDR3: CASSVAMGTDNTEAFF. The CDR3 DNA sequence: TGTGCCAGCAGCGTAGCTATGGGGACGGATAACACTGAAGCTTTCTTT.

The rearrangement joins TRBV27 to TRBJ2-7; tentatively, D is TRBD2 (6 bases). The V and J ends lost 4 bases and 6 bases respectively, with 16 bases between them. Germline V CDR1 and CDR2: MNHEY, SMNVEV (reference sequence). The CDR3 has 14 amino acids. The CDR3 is CASSWGRESGEQYF. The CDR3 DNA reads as TGTGCCAGCAGTTGGGGACGGGAGAGTGGCGAGCAGTACTTC.

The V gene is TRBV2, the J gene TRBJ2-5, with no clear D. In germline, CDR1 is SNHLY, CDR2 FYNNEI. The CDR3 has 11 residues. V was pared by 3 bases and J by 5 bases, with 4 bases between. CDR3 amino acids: CASSDRETQYF. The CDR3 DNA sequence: TGTGCCAGCAGTGACAGGGAGACCCAGTACTTC.

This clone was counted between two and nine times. The DNA of the CDR3 is TGTGCCAGCAGTCCAGTTTCTAGGGGGGGCCGCTACGAGCAGTACTTC. Its translation: CASSPVSRGGRYEQYF. The gene calls are TRBV27 and TRBJ2-7; tentative D call: TRBD2 (7 bases). CDR1 is MNHEY and CDR2 is SMNVEV in the germline V gene (reference sequence). The ends were cut back, 5 bases at V and 3 bases at J, with 20 bases in the middle. This CDR3 has 16 amino acids.

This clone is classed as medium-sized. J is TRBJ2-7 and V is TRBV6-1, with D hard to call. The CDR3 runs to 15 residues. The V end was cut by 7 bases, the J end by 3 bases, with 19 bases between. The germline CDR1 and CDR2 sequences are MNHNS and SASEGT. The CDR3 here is CASTPTQGIYYEQYV. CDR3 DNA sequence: TGTGCCAGCACCCCTACTCAAGGGATATACTACGAGCAGTACGTC.

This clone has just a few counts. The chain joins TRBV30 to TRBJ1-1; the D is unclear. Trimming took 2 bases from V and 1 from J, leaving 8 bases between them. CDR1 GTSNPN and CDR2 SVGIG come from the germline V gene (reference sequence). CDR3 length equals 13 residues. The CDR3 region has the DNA TGTGCCTGGAGTAGAGGGTCGAACACTGAAGCTTTCTTT. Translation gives CAWSRGSNTEAFF.

CDR3 sequence: CASSLSRGNQPQHF. In DNA, the CDR3 is TGTGCCAGCAGTTTATCCAGAGGCAATCAGCCCCAGCATTTT. The rearrangement links TRBV27 to TRBJ1-5; D uncertain. V was clipped by 0 bases and J by 2 bases, with 5 bases between them. The germline CDR1 and CDR2 sequences are MNHEY and SMNVEV (reference sequence). The CDR3 sequence is 14 residues long.

CDR3 region: CASSVGGETGSGYTF. The CDR3 DNA reads as TGTGCCAGCAGCGTAGGGGGGGAAACCGGTAGTGGCTACACCTTC. This chain connects TRBV9 to TRBJ1-2; the D gene is possibly TRBD1 (5 bases). Per germline, CDR1 SGDLS and CDR2 YYNGEE. This CDR3 is built from 15 residues. V was pared by 0 bases and J by 7 bases, with 16 bases between.

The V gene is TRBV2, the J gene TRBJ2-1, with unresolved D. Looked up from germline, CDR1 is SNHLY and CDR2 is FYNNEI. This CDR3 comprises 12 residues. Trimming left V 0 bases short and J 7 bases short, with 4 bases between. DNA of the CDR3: TGTGCCAGCAGTGAAGCGCTAAATGAGCAGTTCTTC. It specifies CASSEALNEQFF.

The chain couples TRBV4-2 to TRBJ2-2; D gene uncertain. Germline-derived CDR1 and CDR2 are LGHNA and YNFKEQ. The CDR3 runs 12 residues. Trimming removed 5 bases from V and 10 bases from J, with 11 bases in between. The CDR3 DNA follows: TGTGCCAGCAGCTGGGCGCCCCCGGAGCTGTTTTTT. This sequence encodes CASSWAPPELFF.

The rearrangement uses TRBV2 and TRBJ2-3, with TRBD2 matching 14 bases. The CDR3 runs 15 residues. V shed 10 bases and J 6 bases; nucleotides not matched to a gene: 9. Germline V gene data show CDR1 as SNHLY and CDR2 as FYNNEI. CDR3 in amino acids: CATQPTSGGADTQYF. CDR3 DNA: TGTGCCACGCAACCGACTAGCGGGGGGGCGGATACGCAGTATTTT. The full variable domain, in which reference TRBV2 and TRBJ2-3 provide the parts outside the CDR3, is EPEVTQTPSHQVTQMGQEVILRCVPISNHLYFYWYRQILGQKVEFLVSFYNNEISEKSEIFDDQFSVERPDGSNFTLKIRSTKLEDSAMYFCATQPTSGGADTQYFGPGTRLTVL.

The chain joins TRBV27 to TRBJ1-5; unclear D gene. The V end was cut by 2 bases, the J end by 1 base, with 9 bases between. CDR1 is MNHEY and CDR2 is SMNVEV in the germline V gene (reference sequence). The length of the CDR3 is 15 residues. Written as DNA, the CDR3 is TGTGCCAGCAGTTTAGGGCCCGGGAGCAATCAGCCCCAGCATTTT. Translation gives CASSLGPGSNQPQHF.

CDR3 sequence (DNA): TGTGCCAGCAGCTTGGGTCTAGGCGGATACTCCTACGAGCAGTACTTC. Translation gives CASSLGLGGYSYEQYF. The chain is built from TRBV5-6 and TRBJ2-7, with D hard to call. The CDR3 consists of 16 residues. V dropped 0 bases and J dropped 0 bases, with 13 bases sitting between them. Germline assignment: CDR1 SGHDT and CDR2 YYEEEE. Drawing the rest from reference TRBV5-6 and TRBJ2-7, the complete variable domain is DAGVTQSPTHLIKTRGQQVTLRCSPKSGHDTVSWYQQALGQGPQFIFQYYEEEERQRGNFPDRFSGHQFPNYSSELNVNALLLGDSALYLCASSLGLGGYSYEQYFGPGTRLTVT.

The CDR3 sequence is CASSLGRGKSSYEQYF. Written as DNA, the CDR3 is TGTGCCAGCAGCTTAGGGCGGGGGAAGAGCTCCTACGAGCAGTACTTC. V gene TRBV13 combines with J gene TRBJ2-7, with 7 positions matching TRBD2. With 0 bases clipped from V and 0 bases from J, the junction kept 5 bases outside the gene matches. The CDR3 sequence is 16 residues long. Looked up from germline, CDR1 is PRHDT and CDR2 is FYEKMQ (reference sequence).

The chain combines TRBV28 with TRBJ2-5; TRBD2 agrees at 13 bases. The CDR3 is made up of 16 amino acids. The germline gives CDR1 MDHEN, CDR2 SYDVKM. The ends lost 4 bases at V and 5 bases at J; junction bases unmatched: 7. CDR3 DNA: TGTGCCAGCAGTTCTACACTAGCGGGAGGGTGGGAGACCCAGTACTTC. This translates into CASSSTLAGGWETQYF.

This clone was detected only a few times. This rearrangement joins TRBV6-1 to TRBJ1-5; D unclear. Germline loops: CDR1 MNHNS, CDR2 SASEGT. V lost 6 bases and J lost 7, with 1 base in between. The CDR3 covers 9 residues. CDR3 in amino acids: CASSQPQHF. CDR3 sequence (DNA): TGTGCCAGCAGCCAGCCCCAGCATTTT.

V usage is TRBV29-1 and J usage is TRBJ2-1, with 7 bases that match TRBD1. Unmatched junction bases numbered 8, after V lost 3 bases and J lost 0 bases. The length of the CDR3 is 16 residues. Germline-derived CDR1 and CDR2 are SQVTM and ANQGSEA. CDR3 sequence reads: CSVEASDRSSYNEQFF. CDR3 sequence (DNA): TGCAGCGTTGAGGCCTCGGACAGGAGCTCCTACAATGAGCAGTTCTTC.

CDR3 protein: CASSQDLGQGHNQPQHF. The CDR3 bases are TGCGCCAGCAGCCAAGATCTTGGACAAGGACACAATCAGCCCCAGCATTTT. The V gene is TRBV4-1, the J gene TRBJ1-5, with TRBD1 as a possible D gene (5 bases). Germline V lookup: CDR1 MGHRA, CDR2 YSYEKL. V lost 0 bases and J 3 bases, leaving 15 bases between the germline ends. The CDR3 is 17 residues long.

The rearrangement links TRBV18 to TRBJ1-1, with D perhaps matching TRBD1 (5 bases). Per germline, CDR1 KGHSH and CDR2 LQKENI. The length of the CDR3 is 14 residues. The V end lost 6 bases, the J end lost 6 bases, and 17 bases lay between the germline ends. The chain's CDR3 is CASSSDGGSPEAFF. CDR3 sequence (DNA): TGTGCCAGCTCGTCCGACGGGGGGAGCCCTGAAGCTTTCTTT. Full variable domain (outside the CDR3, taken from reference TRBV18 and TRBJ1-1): NAGVMQNPRHLVRRRGQEARLRCSPMKGHSHVYWYRQLPEEGLKFMVYLQKENIIDESGMPKERFSAEFPKEGPSILRIQQVVRGDSAAYFCASSSDGGSPEAFFGQGTRLTVV.

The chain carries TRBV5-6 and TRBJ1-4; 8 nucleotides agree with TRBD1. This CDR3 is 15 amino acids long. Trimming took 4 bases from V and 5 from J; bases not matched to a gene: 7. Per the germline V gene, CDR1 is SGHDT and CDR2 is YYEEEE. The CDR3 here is CASSLLQGGNEKLFF. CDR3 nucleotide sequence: TGTGCCAGCAGCCTGCTACAGGGGGGAAATGAAAAACTGTTTTTT.

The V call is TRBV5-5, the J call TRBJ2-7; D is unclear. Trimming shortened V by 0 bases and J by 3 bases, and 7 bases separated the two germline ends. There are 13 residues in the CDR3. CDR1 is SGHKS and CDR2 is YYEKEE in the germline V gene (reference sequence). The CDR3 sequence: CASSLAAIYEQYF. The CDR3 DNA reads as TGTGCCAGCAGCTTGGCCGCCATCTACGAGCAGTACTTC.

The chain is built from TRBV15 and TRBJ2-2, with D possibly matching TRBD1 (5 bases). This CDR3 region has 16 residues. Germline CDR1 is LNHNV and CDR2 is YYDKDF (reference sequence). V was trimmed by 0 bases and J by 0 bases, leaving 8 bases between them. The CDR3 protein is CATSRDKGTNTGELFF. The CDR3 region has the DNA TGTGCCACCAGCAGAGATAAGGGGACGAACACCGGGGAGCTGTTTTTT.